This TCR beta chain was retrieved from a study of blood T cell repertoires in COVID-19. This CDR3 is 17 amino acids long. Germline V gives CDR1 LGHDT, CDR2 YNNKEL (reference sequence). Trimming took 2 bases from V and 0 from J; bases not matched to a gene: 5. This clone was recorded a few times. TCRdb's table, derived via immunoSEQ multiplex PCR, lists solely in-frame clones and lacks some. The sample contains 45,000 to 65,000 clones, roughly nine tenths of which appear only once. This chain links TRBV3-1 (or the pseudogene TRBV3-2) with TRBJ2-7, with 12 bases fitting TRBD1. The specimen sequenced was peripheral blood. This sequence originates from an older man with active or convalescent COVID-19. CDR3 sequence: CASSQRGTGGSSYEQYF. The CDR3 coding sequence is TGTGCCAGCAGCCAAAGGGGGACAGGGGGCTCCTCCTACGAGCAGTACTTC.